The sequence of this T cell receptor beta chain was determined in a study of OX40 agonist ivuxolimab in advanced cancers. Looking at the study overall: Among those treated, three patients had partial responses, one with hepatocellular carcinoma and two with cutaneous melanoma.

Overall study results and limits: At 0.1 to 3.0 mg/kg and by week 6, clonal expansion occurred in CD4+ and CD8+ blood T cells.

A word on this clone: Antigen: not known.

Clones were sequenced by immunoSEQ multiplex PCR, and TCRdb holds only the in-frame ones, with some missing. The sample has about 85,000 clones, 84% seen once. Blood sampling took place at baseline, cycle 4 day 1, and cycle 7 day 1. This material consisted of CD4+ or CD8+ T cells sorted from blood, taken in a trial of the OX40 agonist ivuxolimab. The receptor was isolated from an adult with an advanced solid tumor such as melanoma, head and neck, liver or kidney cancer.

CDR3 loop: CASSLGTPSNYGYTF. CDR3 sequence (DNA): TGTGCCAGCAGCCTAGGGACACCTTCTAACTATGGCTACACCTTC. V is TRBV5-6 and J is TRBJ1-2, with a tentative D call TRBD1 (6 bases). The CDR3 consists of 15 residues. V was cut by 4 bases and J by 0 bases, with 13 bases left in between. The germline gives CDR1 SGHDT, CDR2 YYEEEE.